What follows are 8 T cell receptor beta chains derived from one specimen sequenced in a study of cytomegalovirus exposure and HLA in healthy donors. The PCR was carried out with 60 Vbeta primers and 13 Jbeta primers. Profiled with immunoSEQ multiplex PCR; TCRdb holds only in-frame clones, not every one. The sample gives about 160,000 clones, roughly 75% of which show up once; around 2.5% is in the top ten. The material sequenced was PBMCs. The receptors derive from a female donor in good health and CMV-seronegative.

The genes are TRBV11-1 and TRBJ2-7; D might be TRBD1 (6 bases). Trimming removed 3 bases from V and 1 base from J, with 10 bases in between. This CDR3 region has 14 residues. Germline V gene sequence: CDR1 SGHAT, CDR2 FQDESV (reference sequence). DNA of the CDR3: TGTGCCAGCAGCTTCCCCGGACAGTCCTACGAGCAGTACTTC. Encoded protein: CASSFPGQSYEQYF.

The chain recombines TRBV10-1 with TRBJ2-3; unclear D gene. Germline V gene sequence: CDR1 WNHNN, CDR2 SYGVQD (reference sequence). CDR3 length: 12 residues. V lost 0 bases to trimming and J lost 6 bases, with 4 bases between them. DNA of the CDR3: TGCGCCAGCAGTGAGTCGCAGGATACGCAGTATTTT. Translated: CASSESQDTQYF.

J is TRBJ2-7 and V is TRBV6-5; no clear D. The V end was cut by 6 bases, the J end by 6 bases, with 21 bases between. CDR1 MNHEY and CDR2 SVGAGI come from the germline V gene. The CDR3 runs 15 residues. The CDR3 nucleotides are TGTGCCAGCAGCCTGGGTGGCGGTCCCTTGGGCGAGCAGTACTTC. It is translated as CASSLGGGPLGEQYF.

V gene TRBV6-1 combines with J gene TRBJ1-5; 7 bases are a match to TRBD1. Trimming cost V 6 bases and J 0 bases; bases outside gene matches: 5. The CDR3 length is 15 residues. Germline V gene data show CDR1 as MNHNS and CDR2 as SASEGT. As DNA, the CDR3 is TGTGCCAGCAGATGGGACAGTAATAGCAATCAGCCCCAGCATTTT. It translates to CASRWDSNSNQPQHF.

This clone came up a few times. V and J are TRBV14 and TRBJ1-1, with D hard to call. Germline V gene lookup returns CDR1 SGHDN and CDR2 FVKESK. V was cut by 1 base and J by 11 bases, with 14 bases left in between. The CDR3 sequence is 13 residues long. CDR3 DNA: TGTGCCAGCAGCCAAGGGTTGAGTGAACAGGCTTTCTTT. Protein product: CASSQGLSEQAFF.

V is TRBV7-2 and J is TRBJ1-2; 7 nucleotides line up with TRBD1. Germline loops: CDR1 SGHTA, CDR2 FQGNSA. This CDR3 comprises 15 residues. V lost 0 bases and J lost 8; bases outside the gene matches: 9. CDR3 nucleotide sequence: TGTGCCAGCAGCTTAGCGACAGGGTCCGCTAGCGGCTACACCTTC. The encoded protein is CASSLATGSASGYTF.

The J gene is TRBJ1-5, the V gene TRBV2; TRBD1 might be the D (5 bases). The V gene lost 4 bases and the J gene lost 6 bases, with 13 bases spanning the gap. This CDR3 spans 14 amino acids. Germline CDR1 SNHLY, CDR2 FYNNEI. The CDR3: CASSAETGGQPQHF. For the CDR3, the DNA is TGTGCCAGCAGTGCCGAGACGGGGGGTCAGCCCCAGCATTTT.

The chain couples TRBV11-2 to TRBJ1-2; TRBD1 matches 8 bases. Per germline, CDR1 SGHAT and CDR2 FQNNGV. This CDR3 has 16 amino acids. Trimming removed 2 bases from V and 4 bases from J; junction bases left unmatched: 9. CDR3 DNA: TGTGCCAGCAGCTTACTCCGGGACAGGTTCCTCTATGGCTACACCTTC. This encodes CASSLLRDRFLYGYTF.